This TCR beta chain appears in the sequencing data of a study of blood T cell repertoires in COVID-19. As for the study in general: Whether acute or convalescent, the COVID-19 samples came from the United States, Italy and Spain.

Germline V CDR1 and CDR2: SNHLY, FYNNEI. The CDR3 is 12 residues long. V gave up 10 bases and J gave up 3 bases; unmatched junction bases: 5. As handled by the study authors: Scientists estimated how many nucleated cells there were by amplifying reference gene primers. Clones were read by immunoSEQ multiplex PCR, and TCRdb kept only the in-frame ones, dropping some. D and trimming were read from the DNA, whereas the V and J calls and clone size are those reported in that table. The sample includes about 320,000 clones, roughly 89% of them seen just once. This TCR derives from a woman younger than 45 with COVID-19, enrolled during active disease. Sequencing was performed on peripheral blood. The genes are TRBV2 and TRBJ1-1, with TRBD1 matching 7 bases. In DNA form, the CDR3 reads TGTGCCACCAAAACAGGGGACACTGAAGCTTTCTTT. Its protein product is CATKTGDTEAFF.